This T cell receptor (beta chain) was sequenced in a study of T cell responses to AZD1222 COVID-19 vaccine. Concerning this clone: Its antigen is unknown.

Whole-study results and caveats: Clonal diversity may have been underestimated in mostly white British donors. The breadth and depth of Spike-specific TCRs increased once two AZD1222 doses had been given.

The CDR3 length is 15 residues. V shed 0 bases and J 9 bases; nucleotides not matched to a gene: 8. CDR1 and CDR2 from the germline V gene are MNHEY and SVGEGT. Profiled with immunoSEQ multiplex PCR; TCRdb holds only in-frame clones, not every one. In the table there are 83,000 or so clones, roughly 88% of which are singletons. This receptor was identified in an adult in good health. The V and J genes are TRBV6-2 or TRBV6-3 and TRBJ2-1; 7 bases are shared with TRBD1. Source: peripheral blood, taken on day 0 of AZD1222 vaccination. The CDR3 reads CASSYSGQLDLEQFF. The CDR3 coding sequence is TGTGCCAGCAGTTACTCGGGACAGCTGGATCTTGAGCAGTTCTTC.